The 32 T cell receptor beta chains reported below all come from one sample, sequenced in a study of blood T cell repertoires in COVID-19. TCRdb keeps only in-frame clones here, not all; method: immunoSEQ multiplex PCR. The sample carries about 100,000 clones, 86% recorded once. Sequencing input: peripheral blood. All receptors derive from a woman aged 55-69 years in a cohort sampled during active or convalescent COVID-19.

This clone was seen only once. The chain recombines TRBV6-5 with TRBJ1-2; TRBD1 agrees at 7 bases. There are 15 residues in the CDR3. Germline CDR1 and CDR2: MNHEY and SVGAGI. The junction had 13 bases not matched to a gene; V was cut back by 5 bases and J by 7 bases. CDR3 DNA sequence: TGTGCCAGCAGTATAAAAGGGGGCGGGGCCGCTGGCTACACCTTC. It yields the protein CASSIKGGGAAGYTF.

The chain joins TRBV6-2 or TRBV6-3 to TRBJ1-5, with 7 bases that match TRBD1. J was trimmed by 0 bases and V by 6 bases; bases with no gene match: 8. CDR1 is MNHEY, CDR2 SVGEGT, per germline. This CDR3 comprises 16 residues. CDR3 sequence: CASSREKGASNQPQHF. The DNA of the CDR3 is TGTGCCAGCAGCCGGGAGAAGGGGGCTAGCAATCAGCCCCAGCATTTT.

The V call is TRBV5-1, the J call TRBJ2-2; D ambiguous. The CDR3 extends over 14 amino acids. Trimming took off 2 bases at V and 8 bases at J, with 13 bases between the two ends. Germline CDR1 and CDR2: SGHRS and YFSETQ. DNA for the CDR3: TGCGCCAGCAGCTTAAATGAGTATAAGGGGGAGCTGTTTTTT. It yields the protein CASSLNEYKGELFF. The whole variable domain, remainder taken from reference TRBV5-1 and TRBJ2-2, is KAGVTQTPRYLIKTRGQQVTLSCSPISGHRSVSWYQQTPGQGLQFLFEYFSETQRNKGNFPGRFSGRQFSNSRSEMNVSTLELGDSALYLCASSLNEYKGELFFGEGSRLTVL.

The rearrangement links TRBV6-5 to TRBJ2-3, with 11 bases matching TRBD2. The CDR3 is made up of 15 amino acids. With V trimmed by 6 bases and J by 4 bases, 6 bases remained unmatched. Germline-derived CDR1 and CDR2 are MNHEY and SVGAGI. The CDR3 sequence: CASRPSGGPPDTQYF. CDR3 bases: TGTGCCAGCAGACCTAGCGGGGGGCCTCCAGATACGCAGTATTTT.

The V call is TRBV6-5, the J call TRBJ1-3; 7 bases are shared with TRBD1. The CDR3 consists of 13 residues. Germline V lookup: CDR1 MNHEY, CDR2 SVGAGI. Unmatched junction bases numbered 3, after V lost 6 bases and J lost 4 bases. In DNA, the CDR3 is TGTGCCAGCAGCGGGACAGCCGGAAACACCATATATTTT. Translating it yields CASSGTAGNTIYF.

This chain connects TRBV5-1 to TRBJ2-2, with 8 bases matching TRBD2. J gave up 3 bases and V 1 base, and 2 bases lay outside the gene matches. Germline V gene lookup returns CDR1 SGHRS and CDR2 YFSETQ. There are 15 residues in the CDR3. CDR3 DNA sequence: TGCGCCAGCAGCTTGATCGGGGGGGACACCGGGGAGCTGTTTTTT. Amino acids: CASSLIGGDTGELFF. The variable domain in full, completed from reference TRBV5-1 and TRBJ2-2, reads KAGVTQTPRYLIKTRGQQVTLSCSPISGHRSVSWYQQTPGQGLQFLFEYFSETQRNKGNFPGRFSGRQFSNSRSEMNVSTLELGDSALYLCASSLIGGDTGELFFGEGSRLTVL.

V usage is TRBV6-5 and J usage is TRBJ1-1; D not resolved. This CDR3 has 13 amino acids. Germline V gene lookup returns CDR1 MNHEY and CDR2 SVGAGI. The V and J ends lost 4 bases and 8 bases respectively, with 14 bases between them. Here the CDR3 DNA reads TGTGCCAGCAGTTCCACGGTTCCACCCGAAGCTTTCTTT. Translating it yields CASSSTVPPEAFF.

Written as DNA, the CDR3 is TGTGCCAGCAGCTTAGTACAGGGCACTGAAGCTTTCTTT. Protein sequence: CASSLVQGTEAFF. J is TRBJ1-1 and V is TRBV11-1, with D possibly being TRBD1 (6 bases). The CDR3 is 13 residues long. The germline V gene has CDR1 SGHAT and CDR2 FQDESV (reference sequence). The V and J ends lost 1 base and 4 bases respectively, with 7 bases between them.

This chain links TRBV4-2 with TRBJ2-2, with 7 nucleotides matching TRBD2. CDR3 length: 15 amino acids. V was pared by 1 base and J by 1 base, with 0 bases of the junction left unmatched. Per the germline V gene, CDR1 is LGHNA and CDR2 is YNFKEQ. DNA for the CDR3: TGTGCCAGCAGCCAAGGCGGGAGGAACACCGGGGAGCTGTTTTTT. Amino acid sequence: CASSQGGRNTGELFF.

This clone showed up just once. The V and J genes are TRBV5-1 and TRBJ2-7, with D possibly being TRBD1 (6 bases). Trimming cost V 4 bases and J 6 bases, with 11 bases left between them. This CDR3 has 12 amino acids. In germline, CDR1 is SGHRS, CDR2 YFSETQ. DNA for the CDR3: TGCGCCAGCAGCCCTACAGGGCGCGAGCAGTACTTC. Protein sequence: CASSPTGREQYF.

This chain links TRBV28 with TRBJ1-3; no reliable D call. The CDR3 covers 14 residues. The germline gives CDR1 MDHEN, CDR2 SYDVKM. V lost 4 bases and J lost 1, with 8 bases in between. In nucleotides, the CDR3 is TGTGCCAGCAGTTCCCCCGGTTCTGGAAACACCATATATTTT. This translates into CASSSPGSGNTIYF.

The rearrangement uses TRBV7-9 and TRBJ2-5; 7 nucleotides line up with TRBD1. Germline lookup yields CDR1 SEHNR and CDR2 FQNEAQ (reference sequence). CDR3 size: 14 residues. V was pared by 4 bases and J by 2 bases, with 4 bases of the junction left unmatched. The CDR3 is CASSSRDRQETQYF. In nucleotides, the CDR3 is TGTGCCAGCAGCTCCCGGGACAGACAAGAGACCCAGTACTTC.

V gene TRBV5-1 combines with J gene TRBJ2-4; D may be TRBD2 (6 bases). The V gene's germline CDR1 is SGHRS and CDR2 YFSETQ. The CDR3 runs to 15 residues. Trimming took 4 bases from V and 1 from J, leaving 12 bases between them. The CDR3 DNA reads TGCGCCAGCAGCGGAGGGACCGACGCCAAAAACATTCAGTACTTC. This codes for CASSGGTDAKNIQYF.

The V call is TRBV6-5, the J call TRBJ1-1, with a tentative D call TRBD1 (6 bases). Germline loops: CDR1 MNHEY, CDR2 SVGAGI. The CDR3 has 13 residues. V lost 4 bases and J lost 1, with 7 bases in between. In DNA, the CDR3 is TGTGCCAGCAGTTGGGGACAGAACACTGAAGCTTTCTTT. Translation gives CASSWGQNTEAFF.

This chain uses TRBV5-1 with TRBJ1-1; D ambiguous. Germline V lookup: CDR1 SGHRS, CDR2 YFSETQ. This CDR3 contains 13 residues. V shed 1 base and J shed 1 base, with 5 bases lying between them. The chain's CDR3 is CASSLFSNTEAFF. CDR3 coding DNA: TGCGCCAGCAGCTTGTTCTCGAACACTGAAGCTTTCTTT.

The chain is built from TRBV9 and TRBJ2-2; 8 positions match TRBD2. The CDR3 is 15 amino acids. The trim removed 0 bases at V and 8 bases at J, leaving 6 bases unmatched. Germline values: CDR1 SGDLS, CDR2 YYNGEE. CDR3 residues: CASSVDGRATGELFF. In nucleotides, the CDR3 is TGTGCCAGCAGCGTAGACGGGAGGGCCACGGGGGAGCTGTTTTTT. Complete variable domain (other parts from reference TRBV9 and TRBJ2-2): DSGVTQTPKHLITATGQRVTLRCSPRSGDLSVYWYQQSLDQGLQFLIQYYNGEERAKGNILERFSAQQFPDLHSELNLSSLELGDSALYFCASSVDGRATGELFFGEGSRLTVL.

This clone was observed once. The CDR3 coding sequence is TGCGCCAGCAGCTTGGATCAGGGGAACACTGAAGCTTTCTTT. It codes for CASSLDQGNTEAFF. The chain has TRBV5-1 and TRBJ1-1, with TRBD1 as a possible D gene (5 bases). Germline V gene lookup returns CDR1 SGHRS and CDR2 YFSETQ. This CDR3 is built from 14 residues. V was pared by 0 bases and J by 1 base, with 7 bases between.

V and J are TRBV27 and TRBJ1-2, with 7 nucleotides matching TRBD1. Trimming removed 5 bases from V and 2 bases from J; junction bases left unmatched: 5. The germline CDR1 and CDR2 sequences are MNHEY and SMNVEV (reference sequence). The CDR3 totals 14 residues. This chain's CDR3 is CASSPDRANYGYTF. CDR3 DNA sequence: TGTGCCAGCAGTCCCGACAGGGCAAACTATGGCTACACCTTC.

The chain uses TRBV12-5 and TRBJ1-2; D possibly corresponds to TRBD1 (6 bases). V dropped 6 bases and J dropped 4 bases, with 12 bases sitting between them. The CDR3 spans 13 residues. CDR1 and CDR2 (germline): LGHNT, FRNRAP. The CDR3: CASGQGGGYGYTF. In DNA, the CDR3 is TGTGCTAGTGGACAGGGTGGTGGCTATGGCTACACCTTC.

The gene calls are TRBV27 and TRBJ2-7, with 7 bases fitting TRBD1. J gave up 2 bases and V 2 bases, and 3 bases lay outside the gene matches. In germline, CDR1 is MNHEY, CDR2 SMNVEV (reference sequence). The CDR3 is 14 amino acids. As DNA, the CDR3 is TGTGCCAGCAGTTTAAAGGGGGCGGCCTACGAGCAGTACTTC. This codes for CASSLKGAAYEQYF.

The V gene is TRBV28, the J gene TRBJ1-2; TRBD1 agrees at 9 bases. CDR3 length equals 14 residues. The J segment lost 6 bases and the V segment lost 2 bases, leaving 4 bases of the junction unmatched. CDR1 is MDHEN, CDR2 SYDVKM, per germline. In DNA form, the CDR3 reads TGTGCCAGCAGTTTAACAGGGGGCACGCATGGCTACACCTTC. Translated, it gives CASSLTGGTHGYTF.

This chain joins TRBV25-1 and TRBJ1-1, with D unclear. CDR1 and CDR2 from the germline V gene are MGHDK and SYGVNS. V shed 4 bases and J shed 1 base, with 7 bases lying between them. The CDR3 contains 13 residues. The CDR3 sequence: CASSVSRNTEAFF. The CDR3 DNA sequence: TGTGCCAGCAGTGTCTCCCGGAACACTGAAGCTTTCTTT.

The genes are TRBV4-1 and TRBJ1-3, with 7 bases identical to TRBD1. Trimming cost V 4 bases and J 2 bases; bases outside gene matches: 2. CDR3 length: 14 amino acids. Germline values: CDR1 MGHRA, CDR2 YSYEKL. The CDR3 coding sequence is TGCGCCAGCAGCCCAGACAGGGCTGGAAACACCATATATTTT. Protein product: CASSPDRAGNTIYF.

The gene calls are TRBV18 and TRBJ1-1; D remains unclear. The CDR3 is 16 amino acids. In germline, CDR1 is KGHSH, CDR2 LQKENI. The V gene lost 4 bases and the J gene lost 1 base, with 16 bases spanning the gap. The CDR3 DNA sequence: TGTGCCAGCTCACTTACCTCAGGCAACCAGAACACTGAAGCTTTCTTT. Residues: CASSLTSGNQNTEAFF.

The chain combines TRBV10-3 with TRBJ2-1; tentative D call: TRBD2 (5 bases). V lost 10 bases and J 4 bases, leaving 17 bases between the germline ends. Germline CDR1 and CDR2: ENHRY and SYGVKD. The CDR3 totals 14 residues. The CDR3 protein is CATRGSTGYNEQFF. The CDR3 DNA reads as TGTGCCACCCGAGGATCGACGGGGTACAATGAGCAGTTCTTC.

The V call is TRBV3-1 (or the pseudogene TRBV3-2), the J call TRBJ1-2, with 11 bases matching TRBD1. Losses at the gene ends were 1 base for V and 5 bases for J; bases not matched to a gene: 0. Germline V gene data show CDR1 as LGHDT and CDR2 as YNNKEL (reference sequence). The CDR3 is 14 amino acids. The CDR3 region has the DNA TGTGCCAGCAGCCAAGGGGACAGGGGGTATGGCTACACCTTC. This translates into CASSQGDRGYGYTF.

The CDR3 nucleotides read TGTGCCAGCAGTTACGGGGACAGGGGGCTAGGGGGCTACACCTTC. Its protein is CASSYGDRGLGGYTF. The chain links TRBV6-5 to TRBJ1-2; 12 bases map to TRBD1. Trimming at V came to 2 bases and at J to 8 bases, leaving 6 bases not matched to a gene. Per the germline V gene, CDR1 is MNHEY and CDR2 is SVGAGI. The CDR3 has 15 residues.

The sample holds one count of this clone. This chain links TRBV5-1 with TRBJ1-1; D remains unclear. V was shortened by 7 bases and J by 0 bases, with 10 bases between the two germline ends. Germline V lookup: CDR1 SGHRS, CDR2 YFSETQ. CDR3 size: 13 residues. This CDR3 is CASAGVLNTEAFF. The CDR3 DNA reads TGCGCCAGCGCCGGGGTATTGAACACTGAAGCTTTCTTT.

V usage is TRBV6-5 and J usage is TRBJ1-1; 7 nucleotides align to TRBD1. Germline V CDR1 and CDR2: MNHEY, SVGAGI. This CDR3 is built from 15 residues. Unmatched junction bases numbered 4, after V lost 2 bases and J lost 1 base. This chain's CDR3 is CASSYPGQKNTEAFF. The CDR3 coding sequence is TGTGCCAGCAGTTACCCGGGACAGAAGAACACTGAAGCTTTCTTT.

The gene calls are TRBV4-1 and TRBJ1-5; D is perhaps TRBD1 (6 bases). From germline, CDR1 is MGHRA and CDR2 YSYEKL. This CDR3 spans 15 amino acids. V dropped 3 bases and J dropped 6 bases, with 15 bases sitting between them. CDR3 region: CASSHTIGGPQPQHF. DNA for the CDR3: TGCGCCAGCAGCCACACTATCGGGGGGCCTCAGCCCCAGCATTTT.

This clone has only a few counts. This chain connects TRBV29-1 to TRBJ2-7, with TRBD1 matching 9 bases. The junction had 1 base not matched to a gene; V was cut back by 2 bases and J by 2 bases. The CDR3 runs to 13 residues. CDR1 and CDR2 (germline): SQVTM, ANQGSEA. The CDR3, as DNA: TGCAGCGTTGAAAGGACAGGGGCCTACGAGCAGTACTTC. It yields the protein CSVERTGAYEQYF.

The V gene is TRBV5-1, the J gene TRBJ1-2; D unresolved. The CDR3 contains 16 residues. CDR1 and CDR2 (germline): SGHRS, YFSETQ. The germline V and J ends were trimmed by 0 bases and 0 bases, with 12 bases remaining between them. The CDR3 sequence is CASSLAPEPTNYGYTF. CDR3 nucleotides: TGCGCCAGCAGCTTGGCTCCTGAGCCAACTAACTATGGCTACACCTTC.